This T cell receptor beta chain came from a study of cytotoxic CD8 clonotypes in ibrutinib-treated CLL. V shed 5 bases and J shed 7 bases, with 15 bases lying between them. CDR1 LNHDA and CDR2 SQIVND come from the germline V gene (reference sequence). The CDR3 loop spans 13 amino acids. Produced via immunoSEQ multiplex PCR; TCRdb's table is partial and in-frame only. Altogether 25,000 to 30,000 clones are present, roughly 76% being singletons, with the ten largest covering around half. Genomic DNA in an amount of approximately 1.9 micrograms was extracted from cryopreserved PBMCs and used for the preparation of TCR beta libraries.

Material: PBMCs, obtained after 36 months of ibrutinib treatment. This TCR came from a human donor with chronic lymphocytic leukemia. This chain connects TRBV19 to TRBJ2-7; tentative D call: TRBD2 (5 bases). CDR3 in DNA: TGTGCCAGTAGTGCCGCGGAGGTGGGGGAGCAGTACTTC. This codes for CASSAAEVGEQYF.